These T cell receptor beta chains were read from a single sample in a study of cytomegalovirus exposure and HLA in healthy donors. The data were produced by immunoSEQ multiplex PCR, yet TCRdb's version contains in-frame clones alone and is incomplete. The table includes approximately 160,000 clones, about 89% detected once. The sequencing sample was made of PBMCs. These receptor sequences come from a woman in her late teens or twenties in good health and CMV-seropositive. Each CDR3 is given with its conserved first and last residue. A D gene is named only where the DNA matches it firmly. Clone size is stated in some rows and not others, as once, few, many or a class when expanded.

d_gene: -; abundance: once; len: 13; j_gene: TRBJ1-4; v_gene: TRBV27; CDR3nt: TGTGCCAGCAGACTTCAGGTTAATGAAAAACTGTTTTTT; CDR3aa: CASRLQVNEKLFF
d_gene: -; abundance: -; len: 14; j_gene: TRBJ1-2; v_gene: TRBV11-3; CDR3nt: TGTGCCAGCAGCTTATCCCGGGGTGCGAGGGGCTACACCTTC; CDR3aa: CASSLSRGARGYTF
d_gene: TRBD2; abundance: -; len: 15; j_gene: TRBJ2-3; v_gene: TRBV6-6; CDR3nt: TGTGCCAGCAGTGTCCGGGAGGTGGGCACAGATACGCAGTATTTT; CDR3aa: CASSVREVGTDTQYF
d_gene: -; abundance: -; len: 16; j_gene: TRBJ2-7; v_gene: TRBV7-9; CDR3nt: TGTGCCAGCAGCTCAAATAATAAACCCGGTGTTCTCGAGCAGTACTTC; CDR3aa: CASSSNNKPGVLEQYF
d_gene: -; abundance: -; len: 14; j_gene: TRBJ1-1; v_gene: TRBV5-4; CDR3nt: TGTGCCAGCAGCGTCTACGGTGAGAACACTGAAGCTTTCTTT; CDR3aa: CASSVYGENTEAFF
d_gene: -; abundance: -; len: 13; j_gene: TRBJ2-7; v_gene: TRBV11-2; CDR3nt: TGTGCCAGCAGCTTCTTCTTGGGGGCCGAGCAGTACTTC; CDR3aa: CASSFFLGAEQYF
d_gene: TRBD1; abundance: -; len: 15; j_gene: TRBJ1-1; v_gene: TRBV6-5; CDR3nt: TGTGCCAGCAGGGGACAGGGGGCGTCAAACACTGAAGCTTTCTTT; CDR3aa: CASRGQGASNTEAFF
d_gene: TRBD2; abundance: -; len: 14; j_gene: TRBJ2-5; v_gene: TRBV2; CDR3nt: TGTGCCAGCAGGGAGACTAGCGGGAAGGAGACCCAGTACTTC; CDR3aa: CASRETSGKETQYF
d_gene: -; abundance: -; len: 15; j_gene: TRBJ1-2; v_gene: TRBV27; CDR3nt: TGTGCCTCCGCCCGGGGGGCTCGAGCTAACTATGGCTACACCTTC; CDR3aa: CASARGARANYGYTF
d_gene: TRBD2; abundance: -; len: 19; j_gene: TRBJ2-3; v_gene: TRBV19; CDR3nt: TGTGCCAGTAGTATAATGGAGAGGATAGCGGGAGTTCAAGCAGATACGCAGTATTTT; CDR3aa: CASSIMERIAGVQADTQYF
d_gene: -; abundance: -; len: 14; j_gene: TRBJ1-5; v_gene: TRBV5-6; CDR3nt: TGTGCCAGCAGCTTTTTGCAGAGCAATCAGCCCCAGCATTTT; CDR3aa: CASSFLQSNQPQHF
d_gene: -; abundance: -; len: 14; j_gene: TRBJ2-3; v_gene: TRBV9; CDR3nt: TGTGCCAGCAACACAAATGCTTACACAGATACGCAGTATTTT; CDR3aa: CASNTNAYTDTQYF
d_gene: TRBD2; abundance: -; len: 14; j_gene: TRBJ2-7; v_gene: TRBV30; CDR3nt: TGTGCCTGGAGGCAGACTAGCGGGTCCTACGAGCAGTACTTC; CDR3aa: CAWRQTSGSYEQYF
d_gene: TRBD1; abundance: -; len: 15; j_gene: TRBJ1-4; v_gene: TRBV10-3; CDR3nt: TGTGCCATCAGCCTCGGGACAGGGTCTAATGAAAAACTGTTTTTT; CDR3aa: CAISLGTGSNEKLFF
d_gene: -; abundance: -; len: 11; j_gene: TRBJ2-5; v_gene: TRBV7-2; CDR3nt: TGTGCCAGCAGCCCTTCAGAGACCCAGTACTTC; CDR3aa: CASSPSETQYF
d_gene: -; abundance: -; len: 14; j_gene: TRBJ1-3; v_gene: TRBV5-4; CDR3nt: TGTGCCAGCAGCTCAAACAGAAATGGAAACACCATATATTTT; CDR3aa: CASSSNRNGNTIYF
d_gene: -; abundance: -; len: 13; j_gene: TRBJ1-2; v_gene: TRBV4-3; CDR3nt: TGCGCCAGCAGCCATGCAGGGAACTATGGCTACACCTTC; CDR3aa: CASSHAGNYGYTF
d_gene: TRBD2; abundance: -; len: 14; j_gene: TRBJ2-1; v_gene: TRBV6-5; CDR3nt: TGTGCCAGCAGTTCGTTGGGACTAGCCAGTGAGCAGTTCTTC; CDR3aa: CASSSLGLASEQFF
d_gene: TRBD2; abundance: -; len: 16; j_gene: TRBJ2-5; v_gene: TRBV7-9; CDR3nt: TGTGCCAGCACCCAGGACTCTAGCGGGAGCCGAGAGACCCAGTACTTC; CDR3aa: CASTQDSSGSRETQYF
d_gene: -; abundance: -; len: 16; j_gene: TRBJ1-1; v_gene: TRBV7-8; CDR3nt: TGTGCCAGCAGCTCTACTACGTGGCAGCTGAACACTGAAGCTTTCTTT; CDR3aa: CASSSTTWQLNTEAFF
d_gene: TRBD1; abundance: -; len: 17; j_gene: TRBJ1-2; v_gene: TRBV19; CDR3nt: TGTGCCAGTAGTATGAAGATCCGGGACAGAATTAACTATGGCTACACCTTC; CDR3aa: CASSMKIRDRINYGYTF
d_gene: -; abundance: -; len: 14; j_gene: TRBJ1-5; v_gene: TRBV6-5; CDR3nt: TGTGCCAGCAGTTACCGGGGTGTAAATCAGCCCCAGCATTTT; CDR3aa: CASSYRGVNQPQHF
d_gene: -; abundance: -; len: 16; j_gene: TRBJ2-3; v_gene: TRBV28; CDR3nt: TGTGCCAGCAGTAAAGGGGGGGGCACCTTCACAGATACGCAGTATTTT; CDR3aa: CASSKGGGTFTDTQYF
d_gene: -; abundance: -; len: 15; j_gene: TRBJ1-4; v_gene: TRBV6-5; CDR3nt: TGTGCCAGCAGCTCCCGTCGCGGCCGTAATGAAAAACTGTTTTTT; CDR3aa: CASSSRRGRNEKLFF
d_gene: -; abundance: -; len: 15; j_gene: TRBJ2-3; v_gene: TRBV10-2; CDR3nt: TGCGCCAGCAGGGACGGGAGTGGGGGCACAGATACGCAGTATTTT; CDR3aa: CASRDGSGGTDTQYF
d_gene: TRBD2; abundance: -; len: 15; j_gene: TRBJ2-3; v_gene: TRBV7-9; CDR3nt: TGTGCCAGCAGCTTAGAAGCGGGAGGGACAGATACGCAGTATTTT; CDR3aa: CASSLEAGGTDTQYF
d_gene: -; abundance: -; len: 16; j_gene: TRBJ2-6; v_gene: TRBV5-1; CDR3nt: TGCGCCAGCAGCTTGTCGGGTGCCTCTGGGGCCAACGTCCTGACTTTC; CDR3aa: CASSLSGASGANVLTF
d_gene: -; abundance: -; len: 16; j_gene: TRBJ2-2; v_gene: TRBV9; CDR3nt: TGTGCCAGCAGCGTAGCGGCACTATCTACGTCCGGGGAGCTGTTTTTT; CDR3aa: CASSVAALSTSGELFF
d_gene: TRBD1; abundance: -; len: 14; j_gene: TRBJ1-5; v_gene: TRBV9; CDR3nt: TGTGCCAGCAGCGGGGGGACAGGGGACCAGCCCCAGCATTTT; CDR3aa: CASSGGTGDQPQHF
d_gene: -; abundance: -; len: 16; j_gene: TRBJ2-1; v_gene: TRBV10-3; CDR3nt: TGTGCCATCAGTGAGTCTCACCCAGAATACTACAATGAGCAGTTCTTC; CDR3aa: CAISESHPEYYNEQFF
d_gene: -; abundance: few; len: 16; j_gene: TRBJ2-7; v_gene: TRBV13; CDR3nt: TGTGCCAGCAGCTTAGGTCGCGGACTCACTGGTTTCGAGCAGTACTTC; CDR3aa: CASSLGRGLTGFEQYF
d_gene: -; abundance: -; len: 13; j_gene: TRBJ1-4; v_gene: TRBV19; CDR3nt: TGTGCCAGTAGTTGGCAGGGTGATGAAAAACTGTTTTTT; CDR3aa: CASSWQGDEKLFF
d_gene: -; abundance: -; len: 14; j_gene: TRBJ2-7; v_gene: TRBV5-1; CDR3nt: TGCGCCAGCAGCTTGGACAGGGTTGATTACGAGCAGTACTTC; CDR3aa: CASSLDRVDYEQYF
d_gene: TRBD2; abundance: -; len: 17; j_gene: TRBJ2-1; v_gene: TRBV30; CDR3nt: TGTGCCTGGAGTTTCTCCGGGACTAGCGGGAGGTACAATGAGCAGTTCTTC; CDR3aa: CAWSFSGTSGRYNEQFF
d_gene: -; abundance: -; len: 14; j_gene: TRBJ2-7; v_gene: TRBV5-1; CDR3nt: TGCGCCAGCAGCGGGGTGGGGGGAGAATACGAGCAGTACTTC; CDR3aa: CASSGVGGEYEQYF
d_gene: TRBD2; abundance: -; len: 16; j_gene: TRBJ2-1; v_gene: TRBV9; CDR3nt: TGTGCCAGCAGCAGCCGTGGGACTAGCGGGATGAATGAGCAGTTCTTC; CDR3aa: CASSSRGTSGMNEQFF
d_gene: -; abundance: -; len: 15; j_gene: TRBJ1-1; v_gene: TRBV15; CDR3nt: TGTGCCACCAGCAGATCACCGGGGATGAACACTGAAGCTTTCTTT; CDR3aa: CATSRSPGMNTEAFF
d_gene: TRBD2; abundance: -; len: 15; j_gene: TRBJ2-7; v_gene: TRBV4-1; CDR3nt: TGCGCCAGCAGCCCCCCCCCGGCGGGAGCCTACGAGCAGTACTTC; CDR3aa: CASSPPPAGAYEQYF
d_gene: -; abundance: few; len: 14; j_gene: TRBJ1-5; v_gene: TRBV5-1; CDR3nt: TGCGCCAGCAGCTTGGCCGGGGGCAATCAGCCCCAGCATTTT; CDR3aa: CASSLAGGNQPQHF
d_gene: TRBD2; abundance: -; len: 16; j_gene: TRBJ2-1; v_gene: TRBV10-3; CDR3nt: TGTGCCATCAGTGAGTCTGGTTATAGCGGGGACAATGAGCAGTTCTTC; CDR3aa: CAISESGYSGDNEQFF
d_gene: TRBD1; abundance: -; len: 15; j_gene: TRBJ1-2; v_gene: TRBV4-2; CDR3nt: TGTGCCAGCAGCCAGCGGGACAGGGGGTTGAATGGCTACACCTTC; CDR3aa: CASSQRDRGLNGYTF
d_gene: TRBD1; abundance: -; len: 16; j_gene: TRBJ1-2; v_gene: TRBV9; CDR3nt: TGTGCCAGCAGCGTAGAGGACAGGCCCCGTAACTATGGCTACACCTTC; CDR3aa: CASSVEDRPRNYGYTF
d_gene: TRBD2; abundance: -; len: 17; j_gene: TRBJ2-3; v_gene: TRBV25-1; CDR3nt: TGTGCCAGCAGTAGGCTAGCGGGAACCCTATACACAGATACGCAGTATTTT; CDR3aa: CASSRLAGTLYTDTQYF
d_gene: TRBD2; abundance: -; len: 14; j_gene: TRBJ2-1; v_gene: TRBV14; CDR3nt: TGTGCCAGCAGTCCCCGAGCGGGAGGCGATGAGCAGTTCTTC; CDR3aa: CASSPRAGGDEQFF
d_gene: -; abundance: once; len: 15; j_gene: TRBJ2-1; v_gene: TRBV23-1; CDR3nt: TGCGCCACCATAATGTGGCAGGGGTCCTACAATGAGCAGTTCTTC; CDR3aa: CATIMWQGSYNEQFF
d_gene: TRBD2; abundance: -; len: 15; j_gene: TRBJ2-1; v_gene: TRBV30; CDR3nt: TGTGCCTGGAGCGACGGACTAGCGGGATTCAATGAGCAGTTCTTC; CDR3aa: CAWSDGLAGFNEQFF
d_gene: TRBD2; abundance: once; len: 14; j_gene: TRBJ2-7; v_gene: TRBV30; CDR3nt: TGTGCCTTCCGACTAGCGGGAAGGCTCTACGAGCAGTACTTC; CDR3aa: CAFRLAGRLYEQYF
d_gene: TRBD2; abundance: -; len: 19; j_gene: TRBJ2-5; v_gene: TRBV15; CDR3nt: TGTGCCACCAGCAGAGATTCATATTGGGGGACTAGCGGGACGGAGACCCAGTACTTC; CDR3aa: CATSRDSYWGTSGTETQYF
d_gene: -; abundance: -; len: 14; j_gene: TRBJ2-2; v_gene: TRBV29-1; CDR3nt: TGCAGCGTTGAAGGGGGCATGAACACCGGGGAGCTGTTTTTT; CDR3aa: CSVEGGMNTGELFF
d_gene: TRBD2; abundance: -; len: 15; j_gene: TRBJ2-1; v_gene: TRBV15; CDR3nt: TGTGCCACCAGCAGGGGAACGGGAGGGTACAATGAGCAGTTCTTC; CDR3aa: CATSRGTGGYNEQFF
d_gene: TRBD2; abundance: once; len: 17; j_gene: TRBJ2-1; v_gene: TRBV4-2; CDR3nt: TGTGCCAGCAGCCAATCCGAGGGGACTAGCGGGTACAATGAGCAGTTCTTC; CDR3aa: CASSQSEGTSGYNEQFF
d_gene: -; abundance: -; len: 13; j_gene: TRBJ2-7; v_gene: TRBV4-2; CDR3nt: TGTGCCAGCAGCCACGGGGGTGAGGACGAGCAGTACTTC; CDR3aa: CASSHGGEDEQYF
d_gene: TRBD1; abundance: few; len: 14; j_gene: TRBJ1-4; v_gene: TRBV25-1; CDR3nt: TGTGCCAGCAGTGAGACAGGGGCTAATGAAAAACTGTTTTTT; CDR3aa: CASSETGANEKLFF
d_gene: TRBD2; abundance: -; len: 17; j_gene: TRBJ2-2; v_gene: TRBV19; CDR3nt: TGTGCCAGTAGTTCTTTAGCGGGAGTCACGAACACCGGGGAGCTGTTTTTT; CDR3aa: CASSSLAGVTNTGELFF
d_gene: TRBD2; abundance: once; len: 15; j_gene: TRBJ2-7; v_gene: TRBV14; CDR3nt: TGTGCCAGCAGCCAGAGCGGGAGGATCGCCTACGAGCAGTACTTC; CDR3aa: CASSQSGRIAYEQYF
d_gene: TRBD2; abundance: few; len: 16; j_gene: TRBJ2-1; v_gene: TRBV5-1; CDR3nt: TGCGCCAGCAGCCCATCAATTGGGACTAGCGGCGCTGAGCAGTTCTTC; CDR3aa: CASSPSIGTSGAEQFF
d_gene: -; abundance: once; len: 13; j_gene: TRBJ1-1; v_gene: TRBV6-5; CDR3nt: TGTGCCAGCAGTCCGAGAATGAACACTGAAGCTTTCTTT; CDR3aa: CASSPRMNTEAFF